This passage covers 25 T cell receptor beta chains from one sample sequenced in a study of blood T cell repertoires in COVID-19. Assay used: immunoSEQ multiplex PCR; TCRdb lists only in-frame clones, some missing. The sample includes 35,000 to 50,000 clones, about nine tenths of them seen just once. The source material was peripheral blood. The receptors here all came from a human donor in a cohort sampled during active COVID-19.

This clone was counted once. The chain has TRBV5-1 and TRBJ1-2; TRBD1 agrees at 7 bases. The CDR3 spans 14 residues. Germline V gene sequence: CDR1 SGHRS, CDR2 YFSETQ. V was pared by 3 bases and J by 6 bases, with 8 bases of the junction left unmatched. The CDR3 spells CASSSYTGENGYTF. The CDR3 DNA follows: TGCGCCAGCAGCTCCTATACAGGGGAGAATGGCTACACCTTC.

CDR3 in DNA: TGTGCCAGTAGTATAGGACAGGGGCTAACCGGGGAGCTGTTTTTT. This gives the protein CASSIGQGLTGELFF. The chain combines TRBV19 with TRBJ2-2; 8 bases match TRBD1. Germline-derived CDR1 and CDR2 are LNHDA and SQIVND (reference sequence). The CDR3 length is 15 residues. V lost 1 base and J lost 5; bases outside the gene matches: 3.

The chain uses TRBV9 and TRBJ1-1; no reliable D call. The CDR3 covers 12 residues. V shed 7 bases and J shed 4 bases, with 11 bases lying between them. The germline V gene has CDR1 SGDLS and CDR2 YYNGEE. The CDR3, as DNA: TGTGCCAGCGGAACAGCCCGCACTGAAGCTTTCTTT. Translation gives CASGTARTEAFF.

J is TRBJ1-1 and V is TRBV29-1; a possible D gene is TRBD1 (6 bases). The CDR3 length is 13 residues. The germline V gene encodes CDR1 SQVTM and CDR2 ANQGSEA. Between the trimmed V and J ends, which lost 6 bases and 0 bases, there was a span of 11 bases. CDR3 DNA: TGCAGCGTCCGGGACACTATGAACACTGAAGCTTTCTTT. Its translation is CSVRDTMNTEAFF.

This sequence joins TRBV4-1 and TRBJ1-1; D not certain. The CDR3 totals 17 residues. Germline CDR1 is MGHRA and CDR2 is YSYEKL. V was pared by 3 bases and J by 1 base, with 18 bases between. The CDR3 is CASSQFALAGPNTEAFF. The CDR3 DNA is TGCGCCAGCAGCCAGTTCGCCCTAGCAGGCCCGAACACTGAAGCTTTCTTT.

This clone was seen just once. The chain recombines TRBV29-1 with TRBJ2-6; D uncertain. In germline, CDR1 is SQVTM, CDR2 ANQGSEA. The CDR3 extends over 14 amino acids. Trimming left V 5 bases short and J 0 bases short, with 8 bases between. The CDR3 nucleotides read TGCAGCGTTCGCACCTACTCTGGGGCCAACGTCCTGACTTTC. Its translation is CSVRTYSGANVLTF. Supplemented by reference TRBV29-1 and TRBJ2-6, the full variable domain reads SAVISQKPSRDICQRGTSLTIQCQVDSQVTMMFWYRQQPGQSLTLIATANQGSEATYESGFVIDKFPISRPNLTFSTLTVSNMSPEDSSIYLCSVRTYSGANVLTFGAGSRLTVL.

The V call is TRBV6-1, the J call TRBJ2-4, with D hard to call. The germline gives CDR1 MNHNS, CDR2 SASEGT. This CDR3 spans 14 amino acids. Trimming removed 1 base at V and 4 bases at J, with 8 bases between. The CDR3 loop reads CASSEVVTKNIQYF. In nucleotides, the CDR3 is TGTGCCAGCAGTGAAGTCGTGACTAAAAACATTCAGTACTTC.

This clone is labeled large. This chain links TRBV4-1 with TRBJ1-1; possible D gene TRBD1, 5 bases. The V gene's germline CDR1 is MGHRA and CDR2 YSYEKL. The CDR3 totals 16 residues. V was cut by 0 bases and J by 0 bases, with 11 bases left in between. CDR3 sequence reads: CASSQDPGYMNTEAFF. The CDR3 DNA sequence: TGCGCCAGCAGCCAAGATCCAGGGTATATGAACACTGAAGCTTTCTTT.

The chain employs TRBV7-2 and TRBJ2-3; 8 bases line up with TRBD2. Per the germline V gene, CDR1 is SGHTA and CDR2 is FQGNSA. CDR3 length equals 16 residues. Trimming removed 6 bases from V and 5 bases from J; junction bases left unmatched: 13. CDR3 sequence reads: CASSWREAGGRDTQYF. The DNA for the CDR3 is TGTGCCAGCAGTTGGAGAGAGGCGGGGGGACGAGATACGCAGTATTTT.

The CDR3 region is CASSPGDYGYTF. CDR3 coding DNA: TGTGCCAGCAGCCCGGGAGACTATGGCTACACCTTC. The V and J genes are TRBV5-6 and TRBJ1-2, with D uncertain. In germline, CDR1 is SGHDT, CDR2 YYEEEE. The CDR3 is 12 amino acids. V was clipped by 4 bases and J by 3 bases, with 7 bases between them. The variable domain in full, completed from reference TRBV5-6 and TRBJ1-2, reads DAGVTQSPTHLIKTRGQQVTLRCSPKSGHDTVSWYQQALGQGPQFIFQYYEEEERQRGNFPDRFSGHQFPNYSSELNVNALLLGDSALYLCASSPGDYGYTFGSGTRLTVV.

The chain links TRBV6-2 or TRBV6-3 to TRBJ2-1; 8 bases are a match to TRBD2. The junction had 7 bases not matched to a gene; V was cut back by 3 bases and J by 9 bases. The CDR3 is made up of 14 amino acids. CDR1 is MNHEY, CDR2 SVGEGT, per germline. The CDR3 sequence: CASSYLGRASEQFF. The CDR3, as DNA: TGTGCCAGCAGTTATCTCGGGAGGGCCAGTGAGCAGTTCTTC.

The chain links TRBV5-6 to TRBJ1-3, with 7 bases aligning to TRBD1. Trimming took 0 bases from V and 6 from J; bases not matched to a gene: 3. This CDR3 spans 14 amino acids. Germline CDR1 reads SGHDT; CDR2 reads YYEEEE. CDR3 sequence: CASSLGQGQNTIYF. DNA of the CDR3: TGTGCCAGCAGCTTGGGACAGGGACAAAACACCATATATTTT.

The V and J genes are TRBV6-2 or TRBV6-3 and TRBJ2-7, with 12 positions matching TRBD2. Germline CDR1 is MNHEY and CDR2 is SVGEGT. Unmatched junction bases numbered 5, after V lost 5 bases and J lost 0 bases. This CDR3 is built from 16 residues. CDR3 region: CASSQLLAGGSYEQYF. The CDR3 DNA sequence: TGTGCCAGCAGTCAACTACTAGCGGGGGGCTCCTACGAGCAGTACTTC.

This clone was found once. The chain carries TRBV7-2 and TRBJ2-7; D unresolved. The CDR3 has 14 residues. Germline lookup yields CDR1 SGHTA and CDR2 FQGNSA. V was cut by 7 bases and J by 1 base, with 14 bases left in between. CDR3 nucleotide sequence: TGTGCCAGCACCCTAGGCCGGTCATCCTACGAGCAGTACTTC. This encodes CASTLGRSSYEQYF.

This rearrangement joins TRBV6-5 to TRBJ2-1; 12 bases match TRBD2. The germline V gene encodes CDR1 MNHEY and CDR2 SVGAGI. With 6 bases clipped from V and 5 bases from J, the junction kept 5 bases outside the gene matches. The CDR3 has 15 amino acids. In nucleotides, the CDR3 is TGTGCCAGCAGGACTAGCGGGAGTCTCAACAATGAGCAGTTCTTC. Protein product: CASRTSGSLNNEQFF.

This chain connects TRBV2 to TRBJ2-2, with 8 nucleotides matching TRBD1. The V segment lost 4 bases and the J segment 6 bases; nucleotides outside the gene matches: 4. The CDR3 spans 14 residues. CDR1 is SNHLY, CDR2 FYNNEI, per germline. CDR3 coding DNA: TGTGCCAGCAGTGCAGAACAGGGGGCCGGGGAGCTGTTTTTT. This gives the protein CASSAEQGAGELFF.

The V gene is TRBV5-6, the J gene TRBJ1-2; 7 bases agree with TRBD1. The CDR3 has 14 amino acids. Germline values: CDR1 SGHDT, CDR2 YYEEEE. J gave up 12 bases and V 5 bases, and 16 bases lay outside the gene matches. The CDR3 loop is CASRSSGTASRDTF. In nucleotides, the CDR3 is TGTGCCAGCAGAAGCTCCGGGACAGCTAGTCGCGACACCTTC.

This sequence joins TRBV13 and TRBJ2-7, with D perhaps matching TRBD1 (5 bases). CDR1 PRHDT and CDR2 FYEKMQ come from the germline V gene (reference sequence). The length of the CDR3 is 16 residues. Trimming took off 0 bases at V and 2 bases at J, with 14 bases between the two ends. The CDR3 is CASSLGAGSVAYEQYF. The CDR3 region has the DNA TGTGCCAGCAGCTTAGGGGCAGGGTCGGTCGCCTACGAGCAGTACTTC.

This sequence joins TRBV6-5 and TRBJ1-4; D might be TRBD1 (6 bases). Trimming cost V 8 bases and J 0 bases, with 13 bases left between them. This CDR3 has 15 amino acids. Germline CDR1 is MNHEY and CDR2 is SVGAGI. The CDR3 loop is CASRSTGATNEKLFF. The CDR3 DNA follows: TGTGCCAGCCGATCGACAGGTGCAACTAATGAAAAACTGTTTTTT.

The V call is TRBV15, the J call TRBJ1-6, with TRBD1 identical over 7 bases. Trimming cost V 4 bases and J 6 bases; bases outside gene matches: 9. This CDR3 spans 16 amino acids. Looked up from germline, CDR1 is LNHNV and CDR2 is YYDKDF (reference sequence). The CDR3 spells CATSTDHRGRNSPLHF. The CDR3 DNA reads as TGTGCCACCAGCACCGATCACAGGGGACGTAATTCACCCCTCCACTTT.

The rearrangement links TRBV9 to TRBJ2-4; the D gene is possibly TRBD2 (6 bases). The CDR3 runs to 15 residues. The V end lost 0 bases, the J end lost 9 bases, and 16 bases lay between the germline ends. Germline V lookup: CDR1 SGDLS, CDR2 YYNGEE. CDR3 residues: CASSVAPRRESIQYF. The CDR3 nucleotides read TGTGCCAGCAGCGTAGCACCACGGAGGGAGAGCATTCAGTACTTC.

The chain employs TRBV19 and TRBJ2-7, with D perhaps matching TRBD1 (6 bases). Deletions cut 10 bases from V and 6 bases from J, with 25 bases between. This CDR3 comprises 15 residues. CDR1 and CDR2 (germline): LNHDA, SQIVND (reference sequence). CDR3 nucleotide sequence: TGTGCCACCACGGAGATCGGTGGGGGCCGGGGCGAGCAGTACTTC. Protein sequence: CATTEIGGGRGEQYF.

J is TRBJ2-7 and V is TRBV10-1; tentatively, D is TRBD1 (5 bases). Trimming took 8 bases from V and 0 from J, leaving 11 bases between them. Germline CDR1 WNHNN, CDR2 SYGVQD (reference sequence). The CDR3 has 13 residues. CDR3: CASSDSLSYEQYF. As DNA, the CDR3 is TGCGCCAGCTCAGACAGCCTCTCCTACGAGCAGTACTTC.

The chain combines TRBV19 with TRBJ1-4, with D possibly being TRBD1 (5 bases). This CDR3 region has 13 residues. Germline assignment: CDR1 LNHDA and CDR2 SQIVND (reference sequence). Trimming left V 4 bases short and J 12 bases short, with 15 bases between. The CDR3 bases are TGTGCCAGTAGTAACCGAGACAGTGGACAACTGTTTTTT. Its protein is CASSNRDSGQLFF.

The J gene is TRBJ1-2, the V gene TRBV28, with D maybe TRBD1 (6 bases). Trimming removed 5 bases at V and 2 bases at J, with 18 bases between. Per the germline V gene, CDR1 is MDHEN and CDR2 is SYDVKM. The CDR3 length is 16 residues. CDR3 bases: TGTGCCAGCAGTCTCAGCTACTCGGACAGAAACTATGGCTACACCTTC. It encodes CASSLSYSDRNYGYTF.